This entry features one TCR beta chain sequence. Its antigen target is currently unknown. Per-nucleotide qualities are absent, and no much larger clonotype sits a single base away. V is pruned by 5 bases and J by 4 bases, leaving 4 bases of the junction without a gene match. The germline V gene (reference sequence) specifies SEHNR as CDR1 and FQNEAQ as CDR2. Taken from cysteine to phenylalanine, the CDR3 has 14 residues. Just CDR3 DNA is preserved here, 42 bases in frame from base 1. This sample is part of a study of somatic mutations in cytotoxic T cells in rheumatoid arthritis (dated by TCRdb to between 2016 and 2019). Background for the entire study: Peripheral blood (about 32 ml EDTA) was collected from patients immediately after diagnosis and before any treatment began. Sorted V beta1+ cells also underwent TCRB sequencing, and some V beta antibody-stained T-cell populations were flow-sorted at nearly 100% purity on a FACSAria II or Sony SH800. The study asked whether expanded CD8+ T-cell clones in newly diagnosed, untreated rheumatoid arthritis carry somatic mutations, and used TCRB deep sequencing to characterize clonality. A total of 55 to 75 rheumatoid arthritis patients and some 18 healthy controls underwent TCRB deep sequencing. Patients and controls did not essentially differ in median age, which was nearly identical between the groups.

TCRB CDR3 sequencing used the immunoSEQ assay on genomic DNA. The authors' pipeline ran thus. When patient CD8+ clones exceeding 1% were checked against published virus-specific TCRB sequences, only a few matched. Only productive TCRB rearrangements were included in the analyses. A clone was defined by a unique TCRB CDR3 sequence, and clonality was computed as a productive clonality index based on Shannon entropy. To calculate repertoire overlap between two samples, the template counts of each clone were considered relative to each sample's total templates. A correlation with a Spearman r of roughly 0.6 was found between V-gene usage by flow cytometry and V-gene usage by TCRB sequencing. Not all clones reach the TCRdb copy of this immuneACCESS table, which keeps in-frame sequences only. Checked studies attribute under half of the gap to unresolved V genes and leave the rest unexplained. For V, J and clone size, that table is used; D and trimming come from the DNA. In this sample the table shows about 11,000 clones, about 80% of which occur a single time. The top ten clonotypes cover about 8.1% of the sample.

Flow cytometry confirmed the purity of CD4+ and CD8+ cells that had been isolated by positive magnetic bead selection on an AutoMACS. A TCR V beta antibody panel was used in flow cytometry to screen first for clonal expansions, which were then characterized by TCRB deep sequencing of sorted CD8+ fractions. Peripheral blood mononuclear cells were obtained using density gradient separation with Ficoll-Paque PLUS. DNA was extracted from CD4-enriched, CD8-enriched or PBMC samples with Nucleospin Tissue or Tissue XS kits and quantified with a Qubit 2.0 fluorometer. General conclusions and limits of the study: In about an eighth of the roughly 65 patients the largest CD8+ clone exceeded 20% of CD8+ cells, and several identical CD8+ TCRB sequences were shared between blood and synovial fluid. Healthy controls showed no age-related increase in CD8+ clonality, whereas patients did (Spearman r ≈ 0.5). No adjustment for multiple comparisons was made for the slight TRBV07 underrepresentation in patients. Rheumatoid arthritis patients and age-matched healthy controls did not significantly differ in CD8+ T-cell clonality. It was unknown which antigens the expanded CD8+ clones targeted, and their absence from virus-specific databases did not exclude viral specificity.

The receptor's source is a woman aged 55 to 70 with rheumatoid arthritis. The rearrangement combines TRBV7-9 with TRBJ1-5, and 8 bases in between align with TRBD1. Sequenced input: CD8+ T cells sorted from blood. The nucleotides are TGTGCCAGCAGCACCACAGGGGGGAATCAGCCCCAGCATTTT. Its translation reads: CASSTTGGNQPQHF.